This TCR beta chain comes out of a study of cytomegalovirus exposure and HLA in healthy donors. Study-level results: The records held CMV serostatus as the only immune exposure information. Cytomegalovirus-associated status was assigned to fewer than 200 TCR beta chains.

Concerning this clone itself: Its antigen is still unknown.

This CDR3 has 14 amino acids. V lost 10 bases, J lost 7 bases, and 19 bases lay in between. Germline V lookup: CDR1 MNHNS, CDR2 SASEGT. A multiplex PCR was run with 60 Vbeta primers and 13 Jbeta primers. Repertoires were generated with immunoSEQ multiplex PCR, while TCRdb's copy carries only in-frame clones and drops some. In the table there are 150,000 to 200,000 clones, under 70% of which are singletons. The chain couples TRBV6-1 to TRBJ1-4, with D possibly being TRBD1 (6 bases). The sequence was obtained from a man aged 25 to 40 in good health and CMV-seropositive. Sequenced: PBMCs. The CDR3 region is CATRPGQSIEKLFF. In DNA form, the CDR3 reads TGTGCCACCAGACCTGGACAGTCGATTGAAAAACTGTTTTTT.